This is a list of T cell receptor beta chains from one sample in a study of blood T cell repertoires in COVID-19. Repertoires were generated with immunoSEQ multiplex PCR, while TCRdb's copy carries only in-frame clones and drops some. The sample lists under 200,000 clones, around 85% seen once, with more than 8% in the top ten. The sequenced sample consisted of peripheral blood. These receptors all come from a woman aged 80 or over with acute or convalescent COVID-19. Both conserved end residues are part of each CDR3. D genes are given only for firm matches. Where a row states a size, it is once, few, many or the class of an expanded clone; other rows omit it.

>NA|TRBJ1-5|NA|TRBV7-8
TGTGCCAGCAGCCGTCACCGGGCAGGGAGGGCGTATCAGCCCCAGCATTTT
CASSRHRAGRAYQPQHF
>TRBD2|TRBJ2-1|NA|TRBV7-6
TGTGCCAGCAGCTTCGGAGCGGGATTCCGCAATGAGCAGTTCTTC
CASSFGAGFRNEQFF
>TRBD1|TRBJ1-3|few|TRBV9
TGTGCCAGCAGCGTACTGACAGGGGTGGACACCATATATTTT
CASSVLTGVDTIYF
>NA|TRBJ1-1|NA|TRBV27
TGTGCCAGCAGTTTATTTTCCGGCGGAAACACTGAAGCTTTCTTT
CASSLFSGGNTEAFF
>TRBD1|TRBJ1-2|NA|TRBV29-1
TGCAGCGTGGGAGGGGGACAGGGTCCTCTCAGTGGCTACACCTTC
CSVGGGQGPLSGYTF
>NA|TRBJ1-4|once|TRBV30
TGTGCCTGGAGTGCTCAGAATGAAAAACTGTTTTTT
CAWSAQNEKLFF
>TRBD2|TRBJ2-1|NA|TRBV15
TGTGCCACCAGCAGAGAGCTACTAGCGGCCTCCTACAATGAGCAGTTCTTC
CATSRELLAASYNEQFF
>TRBD1|TRBJ1-5|NA|TRBV7-2
TGTGCCAGCAGCCCTACAGGGGGGATCAATCAGCCCCAGCATTTT
CASSPTGGINQPQHF
>TRBD1|TRBJ1-5|NA|TRBV6-1
TGTGCCAGCAGTGAGGGAGGACAGGGCCAGCCCCAGCATTTT
CASSEGGQGQPQHF
>TRBD2|TRBJ2-5|NA|TRBV7-3
TGTGCCAGCAGCCCTTCTAGCGGGGCGGAGACCCAGTACTTC
CASSPSSGAETQYF
>NA|TRBJ1-1|NA|TRBV29-1
TGCAGCGATAGCAGGGGCTATGACACTGAAGCTTTCTTT
CSDSRGYDTEAFF
>NA|TRBJ1-4|NA|TRBV6-5
TGTGCCAGCAGTTACTCTGGGGGGTACGGAGAGGAAAAACTGTTTTTT
CASSYSGGYGEEKLFF
>TRBD1|TRBJ2-5|NA|TRBV7-9
TGTGCCAGCAGCTTCAACCGGGACAGGGGGTACTTC
CASSFNRDRGYF
>TRBD2|TRBJ2-7|NA|TRBV29-1
TGCAGCGTATCCCAGGGAGGGGCTGGGAACGAGCAGTACTTC
CSVSQGGAGNEQYF
>NA|TRBJ1-1|NA|TRBV18
TGTGCCAGCTCCCTCAGGGAGAACACTGAAGCTTTCTTT
CASSLRENTEAFF
>NA|TRBJ2-3|NA|TRBV9
TGTGCCAGCACCTCTTCCAGTACGCAGTATTTT
CASTSSSTQYF
>NA|TRBJ1-1|NA|TRBV6-6
TGTGCCAGCAGCTCTCGGACAGAAGCTTTCTTT
CASSSRTEAFF
>NA|TRBJ2-2|NA|TRBV21-1
TGTGCCAGCAGCAAGGAAATAGCGGGAGTTCGCACCGGGGAGCTGTTTTTT
CASSKEIAGVRTGELFF
>TRBD1|TRBJ1-3|NA|TRBV29-1
TGCAGCGCGGGGACAGGCACTGGAAACACCATATATTTT
CSAGTGTGNTIYF
>NA|TRBJ2-7|NA|TRBV7-6
TGTGCCAGCAGCTTGAGTCCGGCGGAGACCTACGAGCAGTACTTC
CASSLSPAETYEQYF
>NA|TRBJ2-7|NA|TRBV5-6
TGTGCCAGCAGCTTGTGGCGGGGAGGATCCTACGAGCAGTACTTC
CASSLWRGGSYEQYF
>TRBD1|TRBJ2-1|NA|TRBV5-1
TGCGCCAGCAGCTTGCGAGGGCAGGGGGTCTACAATGAGCAGTTCTTC
CASSLRGQGVYNEQFF
>NA|TRBJ2-7|NA|TRBV9
TGTGCCAGCAGCGTAGAGTGGAGCTCCTACGAGCAGTACTTC
CASSVEWSSYEQYF
>TRBD1|TRBJ1-2|NA|TRBV18
TGTGCCAGCTCACCCGGGACAGCTAGGTATGGCTACACCTTC
CASSPGTARYGYTF
>TRBD1|TRBJ1-5|NA|TRBV19
TGTGCCAGTAGCAAGGACAGGGGTAGCAATCAGCCCCAGCATTTT
CASSKDRGSNQPQHF
>NA|TRBJ2-3|NA|TRBV6-5
TGTGCCAGCAGCGAGGCCCCCCCAGATACGCAGTATTTT
CASSEAPPDTQYF
>TRBD2|TRBJ2-2|NA|TRBV18
TGTGCCAGCTCCGATCTTAGCGGGAGGAACACCGGGGAGCTGTTTTTT
CASSDLSGRNTGELFF
>TRBD2|TRBJ2-7|few|TRBV7-2
TGTGCCAGCAGCTTAATTGGCGGGGGAGCCTACGAGCAGTACTTC
CASSLIGGGAYEQYF
>NA|TRBJ2-5|NA|TRBV7-9
TGTGCCAGCAGCCTGGGCCCCCCTTGGGAGACCCAGTACTTC
CASSLGPPWETQYF
>NA|TRBJ2-7|NA|TRBV6-2/TRBV6-3
TGTGCCAGCAGTCCAAATCCGGGGGTCTACGAGCAGTACTTC
CASSPNPGVYEQYF
>NA|TRBJ1-2|few|TRBV6-2/TRBV6-3
TGTGCCAGCAGTCTCCTTCGAGTCCAGGGAACAGGGAGCTACACCTTC
CASSLLRVQGTGSYTF
>NA|TRBJ1-4|few|TRBV2
TGTGCCAGCAGTGGTCAGGGTAGTGAAAAACTGTTTTTT
CASSGQGSEKLFF
>NA|TRBJ1-6|NA|TRBV5-4
TGTGCCAGCAGCTTGGTTGGGGGGAGAAATTCACCCCTCCACTTT
CASSLVGGRNSPLHF
>NA|TRBJ2-1|NA|TRBV9
TGTGCCAGCAGCGGTGGGGGGACGACTGTAGGGGATGAGCAGTTCTTC
CASSGGGTTVGDEQFF